Presented here are 11 T cell receptor beta chains from one specimen sequenced in a study of T cells after yellow fever vaccination. One entry per CDR3 protein results from TCRdb running MiXCR on the 5' RACE reads. The sample consists of tens of thousands of distinct CDR3 sequences, roughly 7.4% of them appearing once. The source material was CD8+ T cells sorted from PBMCs, sampled less than 6 days after the first yellow fever vaccination. The source of these receptors is a young man who received the YFV17D yellow fever vaccine.

This clonotype was counted between two and nine times. The chain is built from TRBV5-1 and TRBJ2-5, with TRBD2 identical over 8 bases. The CDR3 extends over 15 amino acids. With V trimmed by 2 bases and J by 0 bases, 3 bases remained unmatched. Germline CDR1 SGHRS, CDR2 YFSETQ. The CDR3 sequence is CASSFRGGYQETQYF. The CDR3 DNA follows: TGCGCCAGCAGCTTCCGGGGGGGGTACCAAGAGACCCAGTACTTC.

The table lists this clonotype with a few counts. The chain carries TRBV27 and TRBJ1-6; 8 bases map to TRBD1. This CDR3 is 16 amino acids long. Germline values: CDR1 MNHEY, CDR2 SMNVEV (reference sequence). Trimming at V came to 5 bases and at J to 9 bases, leaving 12 bases not matched to a gene. The CDR3 DNA sequence: TGTGCCAGCAGTCTTGATGCAGGGGGCATAGGTTCACCCCTCCACTTT. Translating gives CASSLDAGGIGSPLHF.

The V call is TRBV7-8, the J call TRBJ2-1, with 7 nucleotides matching TRBD1. Losses at the gene ends were 1 base for V and 2 bases for J; bases not matched to a gene: 2. CDR3 size: 15 residues. Germline V gene sequence: CDR1 SGHVS, CDR2 FQNEAQ. The CDR3 region is CASSLEQGTYNEQFF. DNA of the CDR3: TGTGCCAGCAGCTTAGAACAGGGGACCTACAATGAGCAGTTCTTC.

This clonotype has ten or more counts. The chain recombines TRBV20-1 with TRBJ2-1, with 11 bases lining up with TRBD2. Germline V gene sequence: CDR1 DFQATT, CDR2 SNEGSKA (reference sequence). CDR3 size: 14 residues. V lost 3 bases to trimming and J lost 4 bases; unmatched junction nucleotides: 2. The CDR3 DNA follows: TGCAGTGCTAGTGGGACTAGCGGTTACAATGAGCAGTTCTTC. Translation: CSASGTSGYNEQFF.

This clonotype was counted at least ten times. The chain links TRBV10-3 to TRBJ2-7; D remains unclear. Germline V CDR1 and CDR2: ENHRY, SYGVKD. The CDR3 spans 14 residues. V lost 0 bases and J lost 0, with 6 bases in between. The CDR3 bases are TGTGCCATCAGTGAGTCTCTAGGCTCCTACGAGCAGTACTTC. Its protein product is CAISESLGSYEQYF.

This clonotype was counted only a few times. This sequence joins TRBV29-1 and TRBJ2-5, with TRBD2 matching over 9 bases. V lost 4 bases to trimming and J lost 4 bases; unmatched junction nucleotides: 7. The length of the CDR3 is 14 residues. Germline CDR1 is SQVTM and CDR2 is ANQGSEA. The CDR3 spells CSVVGRGGGETQYF. The DNA of the CDR3 is TGCAGCGTTGTTGGGCGGGGGGGCGGAGAGACCCAGTACTTC. Full variable domain (rest looked up from reference TRBV29-1 and TRBJ2-5): SAVISQKPSRDICQRGTSLTIQCQVDSQVTMMFWYRQQPGQSLTLIATANQGSEATYESGFVIDKFPISRPNLTFSTLTVSNMSPEDSSIYLCSVVGRGGGETQYFGPGTRLLVL.

This clonotype was counted only a few times. The J gene is TRBJ2-4, the V gene TRBV6-2 or TRBV6-3; either TRBD1 or TRBD2 may supply D (5 bases each). Per germline, CDR1 MNHEY and CDR2 SVGEGT. The CDR3 runs to 13 residues. V was clipped by 6 bases and J by 6 bases, with 12 bases between them. CDR3 protein: CASSTGPLNIQYF. Written as DNA, the CDR3 is TGTGCCAGCAGCACGGGACCGCTAAACATTCAGTACTTC.

This clonotype was counted ten times or more. V usage is TRBV7-8 and J usage is TRBJ1-2, with TRBD1 matching over 8 bases. Germline CDR1 is SGHVS and CDR2 is FQNEAQ. The CDR3 spans 14 residues. J gave up 8 bases and V 4 bases, and 9 bases lay outside the gene matches. The CDR3 loop reads CASSSGQGVDGYTF. CDR3 nucleotide sequence: TGTGCCAGCAGCTCCGGACAGGGAGTGGACGGCTACACCTTC.

The chain joins TRBV6-5 to TRBJ1-2, with D hard to call. V shed 2 bases and J shed 4 bases, with 8 bases lying between them. The V gene's germline CDR1 is MNHEY and CDR2 SVGAGI. The CDR3 loop spans 13 amino acids. The CDR3: CASSYGGIYGYTF. The CDR3 DNA reads TGTGCCAGCAGTTACGGCGGGATCTATGGCTACACCTTC.

This clonotype was recorded a few times. The gene calls are TRBV7-9 and TRBJ2-2; a possible D gene is TRBD1 (5 bases). There are 12 residues in the CDR3. Trimming took off 8 bases at V and 5 bases at J, with 9 bases between the two ends. The germline gives CDR1 SEHNR, CDR2 FQNEAQ (reference sequence). The CDR3 DNA reads TGTGCCAGCCAGCCAGGGACCGGGGAGCTGTTTTTT. It encodes CASQPGTGELFF. The complete variable domain, with remaining parts taken from reference TRBV7-9 and TRBJ2-2, reads DTGVSQNPRHKITKRGQNVTFRCDPISEHNRLYWYRQTLGQGPEFLTYFQNEAQLEKSRLLSDRFSAERPKGSFSTLEIQRTEQGDSAMYLCASQPGTGELFFGEGSRLTVL.

The chain joins TRBV30 to TRBJ2-5; D is ambiguous. Looked up from germline, CDR1 is GTSNPN and CDR2 is SVGIG (reference sequence). CDR3 length: 12 residues. V lost 0 bases and J 5 bases, leaving 7 bases between the germline ends. Here the CDR3 reads CAWSVGAETQYF. The CDR3 nucleotides read TGTGCCTGGAGTGTAGGTGCGGAGACCCAGTACTTC.